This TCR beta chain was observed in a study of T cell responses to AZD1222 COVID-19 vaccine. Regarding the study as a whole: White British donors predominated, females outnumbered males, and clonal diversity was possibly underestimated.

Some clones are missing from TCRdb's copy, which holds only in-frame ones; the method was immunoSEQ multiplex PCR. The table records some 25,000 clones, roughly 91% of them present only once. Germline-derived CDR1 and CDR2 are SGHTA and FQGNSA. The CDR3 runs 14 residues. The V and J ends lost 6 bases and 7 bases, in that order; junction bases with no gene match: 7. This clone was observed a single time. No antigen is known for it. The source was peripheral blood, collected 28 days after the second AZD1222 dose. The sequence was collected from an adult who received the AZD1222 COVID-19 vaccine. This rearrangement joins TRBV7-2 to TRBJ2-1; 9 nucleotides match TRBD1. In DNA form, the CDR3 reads TGTGCCAGCAGATCCGGGACAGGGTCGAATGAGCAGTTCTTC. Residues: CASRSGTGSNEQFF.